The rows below give T cell receptor beta chains drawn from one sample of a study of blood T cell repertoires in COVID-19. This table comes from immunoSEQ multiplex PCR, and its TCRdb copy is limited to in-frame clones, with some not included. The sample yields about 44,000 clones, 82% seen once. The sample was peripheral blood. The receptors derive from a woman aged 70-85 years with acute or convalescent COVID-19. Both conserved end residues are part of each CDR3. A D gene is named only where the DNA matches it firmly. Clone size, where shown, is once, few, many, or a class for clones that have expanded.

>.|.|TRBJ1-5|TRBV7-9
CASSLAGEQPQHF
TGTGCCAGCAGCTTAGCGGGCGAACAGCCCCAGCATTTT
>.|.|TRBJ2-2|TRBV6-5
CATHMGPNTGELFF
TGTGCCACGCACATGGGGCCGAACACCGGGGAGCTGTTTTTT
>TRBD2|once|TRBJ2-3|TRBV13
CASSFSGALADTQYF
TGTGCCAGCAGCTTTAGCGGGGCATTAGCAGATACGCAGTATTTT
>.|once|TRBJ1-4|TRBV5-1
CASSGPTTNEKLFF
TGCGCCAGCAGCGGGCCTACAACTAATGAAAAACTGTTTTTT
>.|.|TRBJ1-5|TRBV28
CASSLGQGQGWPQHF
TGTGCCAGCAGTTTGGGGCAGGGCCAAGGTTGGCCCCAGCATTTT
>.|.|TRBJ2-1|TRBV19
CASSIGWASHNEQFF
TGTGCCAGTAGTATAGGGTGGGCCAGCCACAATGAGCAGTTCTTC
>.|.|TRBJ1-2|TRBV19
CASSITGHGYTF
TGTGCCAGTAGTATAACAGGACATGGCTACACCTTC
>TRBD1|.|TRBJ2-2|TRBV5-5
CASSLLGDSNTGELFF
TGTGCCAGCAGCCTGCTAGGGGACAGCAACACCGGGGAGCTGTTTTTT
>.|once|TRBJ2-5|TRBV7-9
CASSSGETSYQETQYF
TGTGCCAGCAGCTCAGGGGAAACTTCGTACCAAGAGACCCAGTACTTC
>.|.|TRBJ1-1|TRBV15
CATSRDNRLGEAFF
TGTGCCACCAGCAGAGATAACAGGTTGGGGGAAGCTTTCTTT